Listed below are T cell receptor beta chains from one sample, sequenced in a study of T-cell memory formation after mild COVID-19. One entry per CDR3 protein results from TCRdb running MiXCR on the 5' RACE reads. The repertoire holds approximately 260,000 distinct CDR3 sequences, with 16% as singletons. Sequencing used PBMCs or a T cell subset sorted from them (not recorded which). The receptor set was obtained from a man aged 18 to 30 who had mild COVID-19 (a few samples of this study predate the infection). Cell type and time point are not known. The CDR3 runs from the conserved cysteine through the conserved F or W.

TRBV4-1	TRBJ2-7	CASSKDQGAGEQYF
TRBV10-3	TRBJ2-3	CAIRGPGRGEDTQYF
TRBV11-2	TRBJ2-5	CASSLGGTVRETQYF
TRBV6-5	TRBJ2-3	CASSYSIAGYTDTQYF
TRBV10-3	TRBJ2-3	CAISEVAGGRFTDTQYF
TRBV5-6	TRBJ1-2	CASSLSGANYGYTF
TRBV4-3	TRBJ2-2	CASSQDVGGFGELFF
TRBV6-5	TRBJ1-1	CASSYGTGLAEAFF
TRBV6-2/TRBV6-3	TRBJ1-2	CASSYVQDYGYTF
TRBV7-2	TRBJ1-6	CASSLGQGRYAVPLHF
TRBV4-2	TRBJ2-6	CASSQHTGTGANVLTF
TRBV5-6	TRBJ2-1	CASSLFATGPEQFF
TRBV5-1	TRBJ2-3	CASSFGTGSTDTQYF
TRBV7-6	TRBJ1-1	CASSLAGPLNTEAFF
TRBV12-3/TRBV12-4	TRBJ1-2	CASTPSGVDYGYTF
TRBV7-3	TRBJ1-1	CASSPSGEDTEAFF
TRBV4-3	TRBJ1-4	CASSQDSLAGFEELFF
TRBV5-1	TRBJ2-5	CASSSGRQETQYF
TRBV7-6	TRBJ2-1	CASTQQGYASYNEKFF
TRBV27	TRBJ2-3	CASTGANTQYF
TRBV7-8	TRBJ1-3	CASSYGQGFSGNTIYF
TRBV20-1	TRBJ2-5	CSATAEAVEETQYF
TRBV6-6	TRBJ1-5	CASRPGDIQPQHF
TRBV7-2	TRBJ2-5	CASGMRVAETQYF
TRBV7-6	TRBJ2-7	CASSLGRSPNYEQYF
TRBV6-5	TRBJ1-6	CASQRSNSPLHF
TRBV6-5	TRBJ2-1	CASSDRALIHSYNEQFF
TRBV12-3/TRBV12-4	TRBJ2-5	CASSFGETQYF
TRBV7-9	TRBJ1-4	CASSLGSLTTEKLFF
TRBV5-5	TRBJ2-5	CASSFSGADETQYF
TRBV27	TRBJ2-1	CASSRPSVEQFF
TRBV20-1	TRBJ2-7	CSARDPEGSHEQYF
TRBV7-9	TRBJ2-7	CASSYQTGDEQYF
TRBV7-9	TRBJ2-3	CASSSAIAGGSDTQYF
TRBV27	TRBJ1-2	CASSTGTGHGYTF
TRBV5-4	TRBJ2-3	CASKLAGADTDTQYF
TRBV7-9	TRBJ2-3	CASMDRGDTDTQYF
TRBV7-2	TRBJ1-5	CASSLVRDQPQHF
TRBV5-6	TRBJ1-5	CASSFPGKPQHF
TRBV7-9	TRBJ1-5	CASSFSLPGPQHF
TRBV10-2	TRBJ1-1	CASSELGMNTEAFF
TRBV27	TRBJ2-3	CASSSTGGADTQYF
TRBV11-1	TRBJ1-2	CASSYKPGPNYGYTF
TRBV5-1	TRBJ2-5	CASSRGQGVPETQYF
TRBV14	TRBJ1-6	CASSETYSPLHF
TRBV12-3/TRBV12-4	TRBJ2-2	CASSFLGTGELFF
TRBV6-5	TRBJ1-1	CASSYTWTGFMATEAFF
TRBV6-5	TRBJ1-6	CASSQPRGDSPLHF
TRBV4-1	TRBJ2-2	CASSQGQGMTGELFF
TRBV4-3	TRBJ2-3	CASSQEGDREGPDTQYF
TRBV19	TRBJ2-7	CASRDRREQYF
TRBV15	TRBJ1-1	CATSRGPGGGDTEAFF
TRBV4-1	TRBJ2-7	CASSQGGSSAYEQYF
TRBV11-2	TRBJ2-5	CASSLVPAGAYQETQYF
TRBV9	TRBJ2-3	CASSAGLDPSTDTQYF
TRBV7-9	TRBJ2-3	CASSLVFGDTQYF
TRBV24-1	TRBJ2-1	CATSDPGGTGHEQFF
TRBV7-6	TRBJ2-1	CASQLASSYNEQFF
TRBV5-1	TRBJ1-1	CASSLGPGSNTEAFF
TRBV5-1	TRBJ2-1	CASSLSAGPYNEQFF